This paragraph reports one TCR beta chain. The source of the sample is a study of shared clonotypes between healthy human individuals. Naive CD8 cells lacked CD45RO, underwent positive selection for CCR7 and left out terminally differentiated effector memory CD45RA+ cells. This CDR3 contains 14 residues. V lost 7 bases and J lost 3, with 13 bases in between. Germline assignment: CDR1 SEHNR and CDR2 FQNEAQ (reference sequence). The data were produced by immunoSEQ multiplex PCR, yet TCRdb's version contains in-frame clones alone and is incomplete. The sample lists 750,000 to 1,000,000 clones, more than 85% occurring once.

Sequenced sample: naive CD8+ T cells sorted from blood. The TCR originated in a man aged 25 to 40 in good health. The chain uses TRBV7-9 and TRBJ2-1; unclear D gene. The CDR3 sequence: CASTPSSFYNEQFF. CDR3 bases: TGTGCCAGCACCCCGAGTTCATTCTACAATGAGCAGTTCTTC.